The 6 T cell receptor beta chains in this list originate from one sample, sequenced in a study of tissue T cells after allogeneic stem cell transplantation. Sequencing used immunoSEQ multiplex PCR; TCRdb keeps in-frame clones, though not all of them. The sample records tens of thousands of clones, roughly 92% being singletons. The sample consisted of blood, taken before transplantation. The receptor set was obtained from a woman aged 35 to 70 who later had graft-versus-host disease after an allogeneic stem cell transplant.

The gene calls are TRBV6-2 or TRBV6-3 and TRBJ2-7; 10 bases are a match to TRBD2. This CDR3 contains 15 residues. After removal of 6 bases from V and 0 bases from J, the junction contained 5 bases not matched to a gene. Per the germline V gene, CDR1 is MNHEY and CDR2 is SVGEGT. The CDR3, as DNA: TGTGCCAGCAGCGATCCTAGCGGGAGCTCCTACGAGCAGTACTTC. Translation gives CASSDPSGSSYEQYF.

Concerning this clone: The same CDR3 can be traced to other DNA sequences in this sample. In DNA form, the CDR3 reads TGTGCCAGCTCACGGGGCGGGGTGGGGGGAAACACCATATATTTT. It specifies CASSRGGVGGNTIYF. The gene calls are TRBV18 and TRBJ1-3; TRBD1 might be the D (5 bases). Germline V gives CDR1 KGHSH, CDR2 LQKENI. The V gene lost 4 bases and the J gene lost 4 bases, with 14 bases spanning the gap. The length of the CDR3 is 15 residues.

The chain links TRBV6-6 to TRBJ1-3; no clear D gene. The germline V gene has CDR1 MNHNY and CDR2 SVGAGI (reference sequence). The CDR3 spans 16 residues. V was clipped by 0 bases and J by 0 bases, with 9 bases between them. The CDR3 DNA is TGTGCCAGCAGTTACTCGACGATAACCTCTGGAAACACCATATATTTT. Translation gives CASSYSTITSGNTIYF.

This chain links TRBV5-4 with TRBJ1-6, with a possible D match to TRBD1 (5 bases). The germline V gene encodes CDR1 SGHNT and CDR2 YYREEE (reference sequence). The CDR3 covers 16 residues. Trimming removed 2 bases at V and 5 bases at J, with 14 bases between. The CDR3 nucleotides are TGTGCCAGCAGCTTTGGGGGACGCGGGAATAATTCACCCCTCCACTTT. It encodes CASSFGGRGNNSPLHF.

The chain combines TRBV7-2 with TRBJ2-7; 12 bases agree with TRBD2. Germline CDR1 reads SGHTA; CDR2 reads FQGNSA. J lost 6 bases, V lost 1 base, and 4 bases had no gene match. There are 15 residues in the CDR3. CDR3 nucleotide sequence: TGTGCCAGCAGCTTAGGACTAGCGGGAGTCCCCGAGCAGTACTTC. Translating gives CASSLGLAGVPEQYF. The whole variable domain, filled in from reference TRBV7-2 and TRBJ2-7, reads GAGVSQSPSNKVTEKGKDVELRCDPISGHTALYWYRQSLGQGLEFLIYFQGNSAPDKSGLPSDRFSAERTGGSVSTLTIQRTQQEDSAVYLCASSLGLAGVPEQYFGPGTRLTVT.

The rearrangement links TRBV29-1 to TRBJ2-3; unclear D gene. The CDR3 is 14 residues long. Germline loops: CDR1 SQVTM, CDR2 ANQGSEA. Trimming left V 7 bases short and J 0 bases short, with 14 bases between. CDR3 residues: CSAHGPSSTDTQYF. The CDR3 DNA is TGCAGCGCCCACGGACCATCTAGCACAGATACGCAGTATTTT.